Here is one T cell receptor (beta chain) with its context. This clonotype was seen only a few times. The clone's antigen remains unknown. No quality values exist for individual bases; no much larger clone is one base distant. These data come from a study of breast tumors, draining lymph nodes, adjacent tissues listed by TCRdb under 2016. Context from the whole study: Breast cancer patients provided tumor, adjacent nontumor tissue and axillary lymph nodes, and the study compared the TCR beta repertoires across these three sources. In human breast cancer, the study set out to evaluate how tumor, surrounding tissue and draining lymph node repertoires relate to one another and whether T cells may move between these sites.

What the work shows at the level of the full study, not this receptor alone: The data were considered consistent with most tumor T cells being derived from the lymph node and subsequently expanding within tumor tissue. The study presented the conclusion that tumor T cells originate in lymph nodes as consistent with a hypothesis, not as something directly demonstrated. The similarity between tumor and nontumor tissue repertoires was significantly greater in luminal-like breast cancer than in basal-like breast cancer. T-cell repertoire diversity in tumors was found to be lower than in lymph nodes but higher than in nontumor tissue, and preferential V and J gene usage was observed.

The listed sequencing device is Illumina HiSeq 2000. TCR beta chain libraries were generated by multiplex PCR amplification. The amplified TCR beta chain products were analyzed by high-throughput sequencing. TCRdb trimmed public reads at Q25 via fastp, called clones via MiXCR and kept in-frame beta chains. Entries that share a CDR3 protein sequence are merged under the most common genes and DNA. In all, the sample holds approximately 100,000 distinct CDR3 sequences, and 21% of those were seen once. The ten largest clones capture around 1.2% of the sample. Lymph node samples were obtained from the axillary draining lymph nodes of breast cancer patients. V is clipped by 6 bases and J by 7 bases, and the sequence between their germline boundaries is 15 bases long. CDR1 and CDR2, looked up from the germline V gene, are MNHEY and SVGAGI. The CDR3 sequence holds 14 residues, the cysteine and phenylalanine included. Solely the CDR3 DNA is kept, with 42 bases framed from the first base.

Material for sequencing was axillary lymph node tissue. The clonotype was recovered from a female donor with breast cancer. Some clones in this sample may be carry-over from other donors' samples. The rearrangement joined TRBV6-5 to TRBJ1-4; perhaps TRBD1 is the D gene, with 5 bases matching. The DNA sequence is given as TGTGCCAGCAGCAATCGACATCAGGGTGAAAAACTGTTTTTT. This codes for CASSNRHQGEKLFF.